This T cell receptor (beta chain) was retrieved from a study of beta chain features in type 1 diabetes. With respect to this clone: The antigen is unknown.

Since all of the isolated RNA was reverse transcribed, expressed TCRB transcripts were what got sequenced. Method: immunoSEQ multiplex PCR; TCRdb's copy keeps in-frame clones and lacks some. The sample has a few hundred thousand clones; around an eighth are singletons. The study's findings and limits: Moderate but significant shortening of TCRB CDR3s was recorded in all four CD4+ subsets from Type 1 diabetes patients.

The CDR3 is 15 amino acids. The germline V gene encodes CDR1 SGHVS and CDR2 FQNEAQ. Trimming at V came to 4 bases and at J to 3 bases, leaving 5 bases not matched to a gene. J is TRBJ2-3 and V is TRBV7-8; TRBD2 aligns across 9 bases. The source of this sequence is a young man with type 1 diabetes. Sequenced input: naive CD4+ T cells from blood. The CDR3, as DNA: TGTGCCAGCAGCTGGGGAGGACTAGCGACAGATACGCAGTATTTT. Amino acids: CASSWGGLATDTQYF. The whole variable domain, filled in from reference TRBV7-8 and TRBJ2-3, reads GAGVSQSPRYKVAKRGQDVALRCDPISGHVSLFWYQQALGQGPEFLTYFQNEAQLDKSGLPSDRFFAERPEGSVSTLKIQRTQQEDSAVYLCASSWGGLATDTQYFGPGTRLTVL.